This T cell receptor (beta chain) was sequenced during a study of blood T cell repertoires in COVID-19. Study context: Specimens from acute and convalescent COVID-19 originated in the United States, Italy and Spain. T cells, B-cell-depleted T cells, or PBMCs provided the cDNA or gDNA that served as material.

Study processing details: For nucleated cells, counts were estimated from reference gene primer amplification. Assay used: immunoSEQ multiplex PCR; TCRdb lists only in-frame clones, some missing. V and J calls and clone size are copied from that table; D and trimming were computed from the DNA. The sample lists around 95,000 clones; roughly 84% were seen once. Trimming stripped 0 bases from V and 8 bases from J, with 11 bases between. From germline, CDR1 is LNHDA and CDR2 SQIVND (reference sequence). The CDR3 covers 14 residues. Sequencing was done on a sample of peripheral blood. The J gene is TRBJ2-1, the V gene TRBV19; D remains unclear. This TCR was sampled from a man aged 25-45 years in a cohort sampled during active COVID-19. CDR3 nucleotide sequence: TGTGCCAGTAGTATAGAGACTCTCCGGGATGAGCAGTTCTTC. Translated: CASSIETLRDEQFF.